Listed below are T cell receptor beta chains from one sample, sequenced in a study of CD8+CD57+ T cells in acquired aplastic anemia. TCRdb reprocessed the reads via MiXCR and lists one record per CDR3 protein. The data contain 180,000 or so distinct CDR3 sequences, about half of them singletons. The sequenced sample consisted of sorted CD4+, CD8+, or CD8+CD57+ T cells (not recorded which) from PBMCs. These receptors all stem from a human donor with aplastic anemia. Each CDR3 is given with its conserved first and last residue. The D gene is left open where the match is weak. Some rows mark clone size as missing; the rest say once, few, many or name a class of expanded clone.

v_call: TRBV5-4; clone_size: many; d_call: .; j_call: TRBJ1-5; cdr3_aa: CASSRGGSGQPQHF; cdr3_nt: TGTGCCAGCAGTCGCGGGGGTTCGGGTCAGCCCCAGCATTTT
v_call: TRBV5-4; clone_size: many; d_call: .; j_call: TRBJ1-1; cdr3_aa: CASSLGTNTEAFF; cdr3_nt: TGTGCCAGCAGCCTAGGGACAAACACTGAAGCTTTCTTT
v_call: TRBV5-1; clone_size: .; d_call: .; j_call: TRBJ1-1; cdr3_aa: CASSLVRGRTLNTEAFF; cdr3_nt: TGCGCCAGCAGCTTGGTTCGGGGACGAACTCTGAACACTGAAGCTTTCTTT
v_call: TRBV9; clone_size: many; d_call: TRBD1; j_call: TRBJ1-1; cdr3_aa: CASSPTGTAMSAFF; cdr3_nt: TGTGCCAGCAGCCCGACAGGGACGGCAATGAGTGCTTTCTTT
v_call: TRBV13; clone_size: .; d_call: TRBD2; j_call: TRBJ2-7; cdr3_aa: CASSALSGRADEQYF; cdr3_nt: TGTGCCAGCAGCGCCCTGAGCGGGAGGGCCGACGAGCAGTACTTC
v_call: TRBV7-1; clone_size: .; d_call: .; j_call: TRBJ1-4; cdr3_aa: CASSSGASRDLFF; cdr3_nt: TGTGCCAGCAGCTCCGGCGCCTCCAGAGATCTGTTTTTT
v_call: TRBV7-4; clone_size: .; d_call: .; j_call: TRBJ2-2; cdr3_aa: CASSLWELFF; cdr3_nt: TGTGCCAGCAGCTTGTGGGAGCTGTTTTTT
v_call: TRBV28; clone_size: once; d_call: TRBD1; j_call: TRBJ1-1; cdr3_aa: CASSAVDRALKTEAFF; cdr3_nt: TGTGCCAGCAGTGCCGTTGACAGGGCTTTAAAAACTGAAGCTTTCTTT
v_call: TRBV7-7; clone_size: many; d_call: TRBD1; j_call: TRBJ2-1; cdr3_aa: CASSPDRGRDEQFF; cdr3_nt: TGTGCCAGCAGCCCCGACAGGGGTCGCGATGAGCAGTTCTTC
v_call: TRBV9; clone_size: many; d_call: .; j_call: TRBJ1-1; cdr3_aa: CASSVSSGQVNTEAFF; cdr3_nt: .
v_call: TRBV20-1; clone_size: .; d_call: .; j_call: TRBJ2-3; cdr3_aa: CSARVPSTDTQYF; cdr3_nt: TGCAGTGCTAGAGTGCCTAGCACAGATACGCAGTATTTT
v_call: TRBV29-1; clone_size: .; d_call: .; j_call: TRBJ2-5; cdr3_aa: CSVEGTAETQYF; cdr3_nt: TGCAGCGTTGAAGGGACAGCAGAGACCCAGTACTTC
v_call: TRBV9; clone_size: .; d_call: TRBD2; j_call: TRBJ2-1; cdr3_aa: CASSGPTSDEQFF; cdr3_nt: TGTGCCAGCAGCGGCCCGACTAGCGATGAGCAGTTCTTC
v_call: TRBV15; clone_size: many; d_call: TRBD1; j_call: TRBJ2-7; cdr3_aa: CATRQTGSHEQYF; cdr3_nt: TGTGCCACCAGACAGACAGGGTCCCACGAGCAGTACTTC
v_call: TRBV5-1; clone_size: few; d_call: TRBD2; j_call: TRBJ2-1; cdr3_aa: CASSGTGTSGMNKQFF; cdr3_nt: TGCGCCAGCAGCGGAACCGGGACTAGCGGGATGAATAAGCAGTTCTTC
v_call: TRBV12-3/TRBV12-4; clone_size: .; d_call: .; j_call: TRBJ1-2; cdr3_aa: CASSLAWDNNYGYTF; cdr3_nt: TGTGCCAGCAGTTTAGCCTGGGACAACAACTATGGCTACACCTTC
v_call: TRBV12-3/TRBV12-4; clone_size: many; d_call: TRBD1; j_call: TRBJ2-7; cdr3_aa: CASSPNGWGQGKQYF; cdr3_nt: TGTGCCAGCAGTCCTAACGGGTGGGGACAGGGGAAGCAGTACTTC
v_call: TRBV24-1; clone_size: .; d_call: .; j_call: TRBJ1-1; cdr3_aa: CATSDPATGDKAFF; cdr3_nt: TGTGCCACCAGTGACCCTGCGACGGGTGACAAAGCTTTCTTT
v_call: TRBV6-4; clone_size: many; d_call: .; j_call: TRBJ2-3; cdr3_aa: CASSAEGTDTQYF; cdr3_nt: TGTGCCAGCAGTGCCGAGGGCACAGATACGCAGTATTTT
v_call: TRBV7-8; clone_size: few; d_call: .; j_call: TRBJ2-2; cdr3_aa: CASSLASGELFF; cdr3_nt: TGTGCCAGCAGCTTGGCTAGCGGGGAGCTGTTTTTT
v_call: TRBV6-1; clone_size: many; d_call: TRBD2; j_call: TRBJ2-7; cdr3_aa: CASREAGEYYEQYF; cdr3_nt: TGTGCCAGCAGAGAAGCGGGAGAGTATTACGAGCAGTACTTC
v_call: TRBV24-1; clone_size: medium-sized; d_call: .; j_call: TRBJ1-5; cdr3_aa: CATSDRNTGTNQPQHF; cdr3_nt: TGTGCCACCAGTGACCGAAATACAGGTACCAATCAGCCCCAGCATTTT
v_call: TRBV7-3; clone_size: many; d_call: .; j_call: TRBJ2-5; cdr3_aa: CASSPGGGETQYF; cdr3_nt: TGTGCCAGCAGCCCTGGCGGTGGGGAGACCCAGTACTTC
v_call: TRBV29-1; clone_size: .; d_call: .; j_call: TRBJ1-1; cdr3_aa: CSVTRVGYEAFF; cdr3_nt: TGCAGCGTGACCAGGGTGGGGTATGAAGCTTTCTTT
v_call: TRBV19; clone_size: .; d_call: .; j_call: TRBJ2-5; cdr3_aa: CASSIFRGVQETQYF; cdr3_nt: TGTGCCAGTAGTATTTTCCGGGGAGTCCAAGAGACCCAGTACTTC
v_call: TRBV11-2; clone_size: .; d_call: TRBD1; j_call: TRBJ1-5; cdr3_aa: CASSPRSGQGNQPQHF; cdr3_nt: TGTGCCAGCAGCCCCCGTTCTGGACAGGGGAACCAGCCCCAGCATTTT
v_call: TRBV20-1; clone_size: .; d_call: TRBD1; j_call: TRBJ1-1; cdr3_aa: CSVPRGPEAFF; cdr3_nt: TGCAGTGTTCCTAGGGGGCCTGAGGCTTTCTTT
v_call: TRBV19; clone_size: many; d_call: .; j_call: TRBJ2-6; cdr3_aa: CASGANVLTF; cdr3_nt: TGTGCCTCTGGGGCCAACGTCCTGACTTTC
v_call: TRBV3-1; clone_size: .; d_call: .; j_call: TRBJ1-1; cdr3_aa: CASSSFAQVSSTEAFF; cdr3_nt: TGTGCCAGCAGCTCGTTTGCCCAGGTCTCCAGCACTGAAGCTTTCTTT
v_call: TRBV5-1; clone_size: many; d_call: TRBD2; j_call: TRBJ2-7; cdr3_aa: CASSDTSGGAYEQYF; cdr3_nt: TGCGCCAGCAGCGACACTAGCGGGGGGGCGTACGAGCAGTACTTC
v_call: TRBV11-2; clone_size: many; d_call: TRBD2; j_call: TRBJ2-7; cdr3_aa: CASSLSGRFGDEQYF; cdr3_nt: TGTGCCAGCAGCTTGAGCGGGAGGTTTGGAGACGAGCAGTACTTC
v_call: TRBV25-1; clone_size: few; d_call: .; j_call: TRBJ1-1; cdr3_aa: CASRWNTEAFF; cdr3_nt: TGTGCCAGCAGGTGGAACACTGAAGCTTTCTTT
v_call: TRBV7-9; clone_size: many; d_call: TRBD1; j_call: TRBJ1-5; cdr3_aa: CASSTTGVALRAQHF; cdr3_nt: TGTGCCAGCAGCACTACAGGGGTAGCCCTCCGGGCCCAGCATTTT
v_call: TRBV19; clone_size: many; d_call: TRBD1; j_call: TRBJ2-1; cdr3_aa: CASNLQGNEQFF; cdr3_nt: TGTGCCAGTAACTTACAGGGGAATGAGCAGTTCTTC
v_call: TRBV30; clone_size: .; d_call: .; j_call: TRBJ2-5; cdr3_aa: CAWSLLRLHQETQYF; cdr3_nt: TGTGCCTGGAGCCTTCTTCGACTGCACCAAGAGACCCAGTACTTC
v_call: TRBV20-1; clone_size: .; d_call: TRBD2; j_call: TRBJ2-1; cdr3_aa: CSASPLLAGDYNEQFF; cdr3_nt: TGCAGTGCTAGTCCACTACTAGCGGGGGATTACAATGAGCAGTTCTTC
v_call: TRBV19; clone_size: .; d_call: .; j_call: TRBJ1-5; cdr3_aa: CASSVDSSNQPQHF; cdr3_nt: TGTGCCAGTAGTGTCGACAGTAGCAATCAGCCCCAGCATTTT
v_call: TRBV2; clone_size: once; d_call: TRBD2; j_call: TRBJ2-7; cdr3_aa: CASSEAPTGGSSTCEQYF; cdr3_nt: TGTGCCAGCAGTGAAGCCCCCACCGGCGGGAGCTCCACCTGCGAGCAGTACTTC
v_call: TRBV11-2; clone_size: many; d_call: .; j_call: TRBJ2-1; cdr3_aa: CASSSLWGDKYNEQFF; cdr3_nt: TGTGCCAGCAGCTCCCTGTGGGGCGATAAGTACAATGAGCAGTTCTTC
v_call: TRBV20-1; clone_size: many; d_call: .; j_call: TRBJ2-7; cdr3_aa: CSARDPRQGFHEQYF; cdr3_nt: TGCAGTGCTAGAGATCCTCGGCAGGGGTTCCACGAGCAGTACTTC
v_call: TRBV4-2; clone_size: many; d_call: TRBD1; j_call: TRBJ2-3; cdr3_aa: CASSKLPGGVTDTQYF; cdr3_nt: TGTGCCAGCAGCAAGCTCCCAGGGGGCGTAACAGATACGCAGTATTTT
v_call: TRBV5-5; clone_size: .; d_call: TRBD1; j_call: TRBJ2-2; cdr3_aa: CASSLDQGALSGELFF; cdr3_nt: TGTGCCAGCAGCTTGGACCAGGGGGCGCTTTCAGGGGAGCTGTTTTTT
v_call: TRBV11-3; clone_size: many; d_call: .; j_call: TRBJ2-6; cdr3_aa: CASQGWDSRGANVLTF; cdr3_nt: TGTGCCAGCCAGGGATGGGACTCGAGAGGGGCCAACGTCCTGACTTTC
v_call: TRBV18; clone_size: few; d_call: .; j_call: TRBJ1-5; cdr3_aa: CASSDRGLREPQHF; cdr3_nt: TGTGCCAGCTCGGACCGTGGCCTTAGAGAGCCCCAGCATTTT
v_call: TRBV20-1; clone_size: .; d_call: TRBD2; j_call: TRBJ2-1; cdr3_aa: CSARWAASGGPGEQFF; cdr3_nt: TGCAGTGCCAGATGGGCTGCTAGCGGGGGGCCCGGTGAGCAGTTCTTC
v_call: TRBV5-6; clone_size: .; d_call: .; j_call: TRBJ2-1; cdr3_aa: CASSLKGGGQFF; cdr3_nt: TGTGCCAGCAGCTTGAAGGGAGGGGGACAGTTCTTC
v_call: TRBV7-6; clone_size: .; d_call: .; j_call: TRBJ1-4; cdr3_aa: CASRYGGRNEKLFF; cdr3_nt: TGTGCCAGCAGGTATGGAGGAAGGAATGAAAAACTGTTTTTT
v_call: TRBV4-3; clone_size: many; d_call: .; j_call: TRBJ1-2; cdr3_aa: CASSQATGYGYTF; cdr3_nt: TGCGCCAGCAGCCAAGCGACGGGTTATGGCTACACCTTC
v_call: TRBV4-1; clone_size: once; d_call: .; j_call: TRBJ2-7; cdr3_aa: CASSLASSLTVLGEQYF; cdr3_nt: TGCGCCAGCAGCTTAGCTAGCTCTCTCACCGTTTTGGGGGAGCAGTACTTC
v_call: TRBV2; clone_size: .; d_call: TRBD1; j_call: TRBJ2-7; cdr3_aa: CASGGDRAYEQYF; cdr3_nt: TGTGCCAGCGGCGGGGACAGGGCCTACGAGCAGTACTTC